The rows below give T cell receptor beta chains drawn from one sample of a study of radiotherapy plus CTLA-4 blockade in lung cancer. Sequenced by immunoSEQ multiplex PCR; TCRdb stores in-frame clones only, minus some. Of about 97,000 clones in the sample, 65% to 80% were seen once. The sample consisted of peripheral blood, taken from a patient treated with radiotherapy plus ipilimumab. The origin of the receptors is a human donor with non-small cell lung cancer who had a partial response to radiotherapy plus ipilimumab. Some clones in this sample may be carry-over from other donors' samples. Each CDR3 is given with its conserved first and last residue. Each record gives: J gene, V gene, clone size, D gene, CDR3 DNA, CDR3 protein. A D gene is named only where the DNA matches it firmly. The size field is filled for only some rows; it gives once, few, many or a size class.

>TRBJ1-3|TRBV18|NA|NA
TGTGCCAGCTCACCGGACAGTTTTCCTGGAAACACCATATATTTT
CASSPDSFPGNTIYF
>TRBJ1-5|TRBV5-5|NA|TRBD1
TGTGCCAGCAGTCGTGCCGGGACAGGGCTCAATCAGCCCCAGCATTTT
CASSRAGTGLNQPQHF
>TRBJ1-2|TRBV11-3|once|NA
TGTGCCAGCAGCCCGACGACAGAAGCTAACTATGGCTACACCTTC
CASSPTTEANYGYTF
>TRBJ1-5|TRBV28|NA|TRBD1
TGTGCCAGCACCGGGGGGACAGGGTATAGGGGCAATCAGCCCCAGCATTTT
CASTGGTGYRGNQPQHF
>TRBJ1-2|TRBV5-1|NA|TRBD1
TGCGCCAGCAGCTTGGTCGGACAGGGTGATGGCTACACCTTC
CASSLVGQGDGYTF
>TRBJ2-7|TRBV28|NA|NA
TGTGCCAGCAGTTTCGCTACCTCCTACGAGCAGTACTTC
CASSFATSYEQYF
>TRBJ1-3|TRBV28|NA|NA
TGTGCCAGCAGTTCGGGTCCCGGCTCTGGAAACACCATATATTTT
CASSSGPGSGNTIYF
>TRBJ2-3|TRBV5-1|NA|NA
TGCGCCAGCAGCTTGGGGCAGTCCGATACGCAGTATTTT
CASSLGQSDTQYF
>TRBJ2-7|TRBV6-5|NA|NA
TGTGCCAGCAGTCCTGACAGATCCTACGAGCAGTACTTC
CASSPDRSYEQYF
>TRBJ1-5|TRBV19|NA|NA
TGTGCCAGCCGCCAAACCGGTCAGCCCCAGCATTTT
CASRQTGQPQHF
>TRBJ2-1|TRBV29-1|once|TRBD1
TGCAGCGCCCGACAGGGGTACTACAATGAGCAGTTCTTC
CSARQGYYNEQFF
>TRBJ1-4|TRBV19|few|NA
TGTGCCAGTAGCCCTGACCAGCGGGGGGAAAAACTGTTTTTT
CASSPDQRGEKLFF
>TRBJ1-5|TRBV4-2|NA|TRBD1
TGTGCCAGCAGCCAAGGGGGGACAGGGGATCAGCCCCAGCATTTT
CASSQGGTGDQPQHF
>TRBJ1-1|TRBV6-6|NA|NA
TGTGCCAGCAGTTACGATCTGGGGGGAGGGACTGAAGCTTTCTTT
CASSYDLGGGTEAFF
>TRBJ2-7|TRBV5-4|NA|TRBD2
TGTGCCAGCAGCTCCCCCTTGGCTAGCGGGAGACACGAGCAGTACTTC
CASSSPLASGRHEQYF
>TRBJ1-2|TRBV7-9|NA|NA
TGTGCCAGCAGCTTAGGACAGTTTGGTGGCTACACCTTC
CASSLGQFGGYTF
>TRBJ2-1|TRBV18|NA|NA
TGTGCCAGCTCACCAAGACAGAACTACAATGAGCAGTTCTTC
CASSPRQNYNEQFF
>TRBJ2-3|TRBV27|NA|TRBD2
TGTGCCAGCAGTTCGGGACTAGCGGTTTTCAGCACAGATACGCAGTATTTT
CASSSGLAVFSTDTQYF
>TRBJ2-1|TRBV9|NA|TRBD2
TGTGCCAGCAGCGTAACCGGGGGGTGGTACAATGAGCAGTTCTTC
CASSVTGGWYNEQFF
>TRBJ1-6|TRBV5-6|NA|TRBD1
TGTGCCAGCAGCTCTGGGACAGGAGGTTTCTATAATTCACCCCTCCACTTT
CASSSGTGGFYNSPLHF
>TRBJ1-1|TRBV30|NA|NA
TGTGCCTGGGATGACAGGCAAGAAGCTTTCTTT
CAWDDRQEAFF
>TRBJ1-2|TRBV7-9|once|NA
TGTGCCAGCAGCCCGGGACTCCTTTCGGGCTACACCTTC
CASSPGLLSGYTF
>TRBJ1-3|TRBV28|NA|NA
TGTGCCAGCCGTCATGGGGGGAGGATTGGAAACACCATATATTTT
CASRHGGRIGNTIYF
>TRBJ1-6|TRBV10-2|NA|NA
TGCGCCAGCAGTAGGGGCAGGGCGGCCTATAATTCACCCCTCCACTTT
CASSRGRAAYNSPLHF
>TRBJ1-4|TRBV4-3|NA|NA
TGCGCCAGCAGCCAAAATGCCGGGGGATTAAAACTGTTTTTT
CASSQNAGGLKLFF
>TRBJ1-2|TRBV7-2|NA|TRBD1
TGTGCCAGCAGCTGGGACAGGGGCTATGGCTACACCTTC
CASSWDRGYGYTF
>TRBJ2-5|TRBV7-8|NA|TRBD1
TGTGCCAGCAGCGAATTCGACAGGGAACGAGAGACTCAGTACTTC
CASSEFDRERETQYF
>TRBJ2-3|TRBV6-4|few|TRBD2
TGTGCCAGCAGTGACGCACTAGCGCTCACAGATACGCAGTATTTT
CASSDALALTDTQYF
>TRBJ1-2|TRBV12-2|NA|NA
TGTGCAAGTCGCTTTGGGGGACAAAGGGTACAATGGGACTATGGCTACACCTTC
CASRFGGQRVQWDYGYTF
>TRBJ2-5|TRBV7-9|NA|NA
TGTGCCAGCAGCTTAGGACTTAGAGCACAAGAGACCCAGTACTTC
CASSLGLRAQETQYF
>TRBJ2-7|TRBV30|NA|TRBD1
TGTGCCTGGAGTGTAACGACAGGGGGAGGGCAGTACTTC
CAWSVTTGGGQYF
>TRBJ2-7|TRBV11-1|NA|TRBD2
TGTGCCAGCAGCTTCGTCGGTAGCGGGGGGAAAAGCTCCTACGAGCAGTACTTC
CASSFVGSGGKSSYEQYF
>TRBJ1-1|TRBV19|NA|NA
TGTGCCAGTAGTATTAACAGGGCCGGAGTTGCTGCTGAAGCTTTCTTT
CASSINRAGVAAEAFF
>TRBJ2-1|TRBV5-1|NA|NA
TGCGCCAGCAGCTTGGGCCAGGGTATTTACAATGAGCAGTTCTTC
CASSLGQGIYNEQFF
>TRBJ1-2|TRBV9|few|NA
TGTGCCAGCAGGCCCGACGGGGATGACTATGGCTACACCTTC
CASRPDGDDYGYTF
>TRBJ2-2|TRBV7-2|once|NA
TGTGCCAGCAGCTTAGATGTTGGAAGGAGCGCCACCGGGGAGCTGTTTTTT
CASSLDVGRSATGELFF
>TRBJ2-7|TRBV6-5|NA|TRBD1
TGTGCCAGCAGAAACAGGGGTGGATCCTACGAGCAGTACTTC
CASRNRGGSYEQYF
>TRBJ2-1|TRBV5-5|NA|TRBD2
TGTGCCAGCAGCTTGCTTAGCGGGAGCTCCTACAATGAGCAGTTCTTC
CASSLLSGSSYNEQFF
>TRBJ1-3|TRBV6-6|NA|NA
TGTGCCAGCAACGACCGGGACACCCGACAGTCAATATATTTT
CASNDRDTRQSIYF
>TRBJ2-7|TRBV5-4|NA|NA
TGTGCCAGCAGCCCGGTGGGGGGACCCGCAGAGCAGTACTTC
CASSPVGGPAEQYF
>TRBJ2-7|TRBV5-4|NA|NA
TGTGCCAGCAGCTTGGTAGGGGCCTCCTACGAGCAGTACTTC
CASSLVGASYEQYF
>TRBJ1-4|TRBV2|NA|TRBD1
TGTGCCAGCAAATCCCAGGGACAGGGGCGGTCTAATGAAAAACTGTTTTTT
CASKSQGQGRSNEKLFF
>TRBJ1-2|TRBV2|NA|TRBD1
TGTGCCACCGCCCTGGACAGGGCCTATGGCTACACCTTC
CATALDRAYGYTF
>TRBJ2-2|TRBV5-1|once|TRBD2
TGCGCCAGCAGTGGGCCGGGACTAGCGGGAGAAGCCACCGGGGAGCTGTTTTTT
CASSGPGLAGEATGELFF
>TRBJ2-2|TRBV19|NA|NA
TGTGCCAGTAGTCGACAGTACACCGGGGAGCTGTTTTTT
CASSRQYTGELFF